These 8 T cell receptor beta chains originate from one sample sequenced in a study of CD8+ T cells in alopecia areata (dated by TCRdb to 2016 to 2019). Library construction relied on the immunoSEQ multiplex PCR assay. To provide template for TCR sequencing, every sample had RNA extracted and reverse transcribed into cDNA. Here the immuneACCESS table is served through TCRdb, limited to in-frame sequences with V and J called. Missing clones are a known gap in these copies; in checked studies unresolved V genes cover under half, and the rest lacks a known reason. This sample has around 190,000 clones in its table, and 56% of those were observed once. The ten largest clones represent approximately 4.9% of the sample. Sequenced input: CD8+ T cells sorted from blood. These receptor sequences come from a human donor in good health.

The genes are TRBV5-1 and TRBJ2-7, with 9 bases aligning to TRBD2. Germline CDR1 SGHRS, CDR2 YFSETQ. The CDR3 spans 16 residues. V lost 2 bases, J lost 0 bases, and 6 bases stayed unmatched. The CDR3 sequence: CASSFNPAGGSYEQYF. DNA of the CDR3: TGCGCCAGCAGCTTCAATCCAGCGGGGGGCTCCTACGAGCAGTACTTC.

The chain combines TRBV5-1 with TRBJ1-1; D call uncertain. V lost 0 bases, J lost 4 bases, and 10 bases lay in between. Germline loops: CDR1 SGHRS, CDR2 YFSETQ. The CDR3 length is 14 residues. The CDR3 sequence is CASSLEYSPTEAFF. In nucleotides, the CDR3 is TGCGCCAGCAGCTTGGAATACAGTCCCACTGAAGCTTTCTTT. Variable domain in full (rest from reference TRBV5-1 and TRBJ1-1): KAGVTQTPRYLIKTRGQQVTLSCSPISGHRSVSWYQQTPGQGLQFLFEYFSETQRNKGNFPGRFSGRQFSNSRSEMNVSTLELGDSALYLCASSLEYSPTEAFFGQGTRLTVV.

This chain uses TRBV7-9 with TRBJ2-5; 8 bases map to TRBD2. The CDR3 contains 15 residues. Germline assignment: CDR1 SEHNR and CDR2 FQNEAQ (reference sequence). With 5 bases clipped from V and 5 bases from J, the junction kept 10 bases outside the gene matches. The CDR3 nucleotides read TGTGCCAGCAGCGCCCCAAAGCGCGGGGGGGAGACCCAGTACTTC. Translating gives CASSAPKRGGETQYF.

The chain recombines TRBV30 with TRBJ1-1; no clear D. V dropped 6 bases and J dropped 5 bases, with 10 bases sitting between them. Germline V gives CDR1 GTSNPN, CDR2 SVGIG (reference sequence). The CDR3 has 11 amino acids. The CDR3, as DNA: TGTGCCTGTTTCCCGGGGACTGAAGCTTTCTTT. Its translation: CACFPGTEAFF.

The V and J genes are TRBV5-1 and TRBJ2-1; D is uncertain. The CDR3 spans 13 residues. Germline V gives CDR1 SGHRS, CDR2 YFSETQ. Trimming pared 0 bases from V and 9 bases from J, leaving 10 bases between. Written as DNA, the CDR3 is TGCGCCAGCAGCTTGGCCAGTGCCGCTGAGCAGTTCTTC. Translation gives CASSLASAAEQFF.

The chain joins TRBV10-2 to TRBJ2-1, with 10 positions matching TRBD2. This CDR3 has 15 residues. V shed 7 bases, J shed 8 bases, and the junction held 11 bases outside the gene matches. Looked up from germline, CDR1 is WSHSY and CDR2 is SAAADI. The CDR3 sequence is CASTLAGAHRDEQFF. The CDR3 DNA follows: TGCGCCAGCACTCTAGCGGGGGCCCATAGGGATGAGCAGTTCTTC.

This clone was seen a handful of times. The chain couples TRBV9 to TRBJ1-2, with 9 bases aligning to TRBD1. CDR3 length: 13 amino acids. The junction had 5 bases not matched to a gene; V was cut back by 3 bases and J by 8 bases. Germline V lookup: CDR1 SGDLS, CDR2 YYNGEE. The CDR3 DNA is TGTGCCAGCAGCGGGACAGGGGTTTACGGCTACACCTTC. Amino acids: CASSGTGVYGYTF. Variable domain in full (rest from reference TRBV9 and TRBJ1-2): DSGVTQTPKHLITATGQRVTLRCSPRSGDLSVYWYQQSLDQGLQFLIQYYNGEERAKGNILERFSAQQFPDLHSELNLSSLELGDSALYFCASSGTGVYGYTFGSGTRLTVV.

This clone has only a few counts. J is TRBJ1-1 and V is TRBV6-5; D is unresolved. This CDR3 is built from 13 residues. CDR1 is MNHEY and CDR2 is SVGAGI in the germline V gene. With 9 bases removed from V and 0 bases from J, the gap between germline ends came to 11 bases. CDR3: CASHLGMNTEAFF. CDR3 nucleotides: TGTGCCAGTCATCTGGGGATGAACACTGAAGCTTTCTTT.